The TCR beta chain described here comes from a study of technical replicates of blood from a handful of donors. Trimming at V came to 2 bases and at J to 6 bases, leaving 7 bases not matched to a gene. There are 15 residues in the CDR3. From germline, CDR1 is MNHEY and CDR2 SVGAGI. Profiled with immunoSEQ multiplex PCR; TCRdb holds only in-frame clones, not every one. There are tens of thousands of clones in the sample; more than 70% occur only once, and roughly 5.8% lies in the top ten. The source material was PBMCs. The chain combines TRBV6-5 with TRBJ2-7; 10 nucleotides agree with TRBD1. The receptor comes from a human donor in good health. Some clones in this sample may be carry-over from other donors' samples. The CDR3 DNA reads TGTGCCAGCAGTTACGCCGGGACAGGGGCTTCCGAGCAGTACTTC. Translating gives CASSYAGTGASEQYF.